This T cell receptor beta chain originates from a study of T cell changes during pregnancy in multiple sclerosis. This CDR3 is built from 13 residues. Trimming left V 5 bases short and J 7 bases short, with 11 bases between. Germline lookup yields CDR1 SGHTA and CDR2 FQGTGA. The repertoire was sequenced with immunoSEQ multiplex PCR; TCRdb's copy has only in-frame clones and lacks some. The sample yields tens of thousands of clones, around 90% seen once. The receptor was derived from a female donor in good health, enrolled as a control in a pregnancy study. The source material was peripheral blood, sampled in the second trimester of pregnancy. The rearrangement links TRBV7-3 to TRBJ1-4; D is unresolved. The DNA for the CDR3 is TGTGCCAGCAGCCCGCGCCGGGGTGAAAAACTGTTTTTT. Protein sequence: CASSPRRGEKLFF.